This TCR beta chain was sequenced during a study of technical replicates of blood from a few donors. Trimming left V 5 bases short and J 0 bases short, with 8 bases between. This CDR3 has 13 amino acids. Looked up from germline, CDR1 is SGHTA and CDR2 is FQGTGA. Clones were sequenced by immunoSEQ multiplex PCR, and TCRdb holds only the in-frame ones, with some missing. In the table there are around 29,000 clones, approximately 90% of which are singletons. The genes are TRBV7-3 and TRBJ2-7; tentatively, D is TRBD1 (5 bases). This TCR derives from a human donor in good health. Some clones in this sample may be carry-over from other donors' samples. Input material: PBMCs. Here the CDR3 DNA reads TGTGCCAGCAGCCGCAGGGACTCCTACGAGCAGTACTTC. As protein: CASSRRDSYEQYF. The whole variable domain, filled in from reference TRBV7-3 and TRBJ2-7, reads GAGVSQTPSNKVTEKGKYVELRCDPISGHTALYWYRQSLGQGPEFLIYFQGTGAADDSGLPNDRFFAVRPEGSVSTLKIQRTERGDSAVYLCASSRRDSYEQYFGPGTRLTVT.